This TCR beta chain was identified during a study of blood T cells in healthy people across ages. Primers used in a second PCR of about 6 to 12 cycles were a sample-barcoded 5' primer and a J-beta primer mix. TCRdb reprocessed the 5' RACE reads via MiXCR and lists one record per CDR3 protein. This table has approximately 1.5 million distinct CDR3 sequences, roughly a third appearing once. The sequenced sample consisted of blood. The sequence was collected from a woman aged 25 to 39 in good health.

The CDR3 DNA reads TGCAGTGCAAGCGATGACGGCAATTATCAGCCCCAGCATTTT. This codes for CSASDDGNYQPQHF. V is TRBV20-1 and J is TRBJ1-5; no reliable D call. CDR3 length equals 14 residues. Trimming took 6 bases from V and 5 from J, leaving 17 bases between them. Looked up from germline, CDR1 is DFQATT and CDR2 is SNEGSKA (reference sequence).